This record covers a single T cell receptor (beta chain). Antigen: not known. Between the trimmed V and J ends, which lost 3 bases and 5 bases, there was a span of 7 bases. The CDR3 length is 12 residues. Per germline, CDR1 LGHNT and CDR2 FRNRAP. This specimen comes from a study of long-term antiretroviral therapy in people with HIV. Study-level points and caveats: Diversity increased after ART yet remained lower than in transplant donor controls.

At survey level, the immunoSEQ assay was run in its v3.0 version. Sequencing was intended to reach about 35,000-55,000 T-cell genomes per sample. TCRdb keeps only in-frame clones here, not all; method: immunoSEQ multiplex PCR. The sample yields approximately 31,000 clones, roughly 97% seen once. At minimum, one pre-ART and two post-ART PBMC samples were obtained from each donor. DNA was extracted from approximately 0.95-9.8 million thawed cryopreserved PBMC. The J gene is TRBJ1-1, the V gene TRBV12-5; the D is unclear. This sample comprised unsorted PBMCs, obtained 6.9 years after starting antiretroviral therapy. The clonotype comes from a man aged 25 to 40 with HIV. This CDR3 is CASGFGDTEAFF. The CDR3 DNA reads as TGTGCTAGTGGTTTCGGCGATACTGAAGCTTTCTTT.